Listed here are 9 T cell receptor beta chains from one sample, sequenced in a study of blood T cell repertoires in COVID-19. TCRdb keeps only in-frame clones here, not all; method: immunoSEQ multiplex PCR. In the table there are about 130,000 clones, around 83% of which are singletons. The sample comprised peripheral blood. These receptors all come from a woman in her 50s with acute or convalescent COVID-19.

V gene TRBV28 combines with J gene TRBJ2-3; 10 positions agree with TRBD2. CDR3 length: 16 residues. The junction had 9 bases not matched to a gene; V was cut back by 6 bases and J by 3 bases. Germline values: CDR1 MDHEN, CDR2 SYDVKM. CDR3 loop: CASSISSGGHTDTQYF. The CDR3 nucleotides read TGTGCCAGCAGCATCAGTAGCGGGGGGCATACAGATACGCAGTATTTT.

The chain joins TRBV19 to TRBJ2-1; tentative D call: TRBD1 (6 bases). Trimming pared 6 bases from V and 8 bases from J, leaving 14 bases between. Germline V gene data show CDR1 as LNHDA and CDR2 as SQIVND (reference sequence). CDR3 length equals 13 residues. CDR3 nucleotide sequence: TGTGCCAGTAGCCTACAGGGAAGTGATGAGCAGTTCTTC. Residues: CASSLQGSDEQFF. Using reference TRBV19 and TRBJ2-1 for the parts outside the CDR3, the full variable domain is DGGITQSPKYLFRKEGQNVTLSCEQNLNHDAMYWYRQDPGQGLRLIYYSQIVNDFQKGDIAEGYSVSREKKESFPLTVTSAQKNPTAFYLCASSLQGSDEQFFGPGTRLTVL.

V gene TRBV6-5 combines with J gene TRBJ1-2; 11 bases are shared with TRBD1. This CDR3 comprises 15 residues. Germline assignment: CDR1 MNHEY and CDR2 SVGAGI. J lost 7 bases, V lost 7 bases, and 11 bases had no gene match. This chain's CDR3 is CASTESWTGGGGYTF. Here the CDR3 DNA reads TGTGCCAGCACAGAGTCTTGGACAGGGGGCGGTGGCTACACCTTC.

The rearrangement uses TRBV7-9 and TRBJ1-4, with TRBD1 identical over 8 bases. V shed 0 bases and J 11 bases; nucleotides not matched to a gene: 5. This CDR3 has 14 amino acids. Germline CDR1 SEHNR, CDR2 FQNEAQ (reference sequence). The DNA for the CDR3 is TGTGCCAGCAGCTTAGCTCAGGGGGCTAAGAAACTGTTTTTT. Amino acids: CASSLAQGAKKLFF.

V and J are TRBV12-3 or TRBV12-4 and TRBJ1-2, with D possibly being TRBD1 (5 bases). This CDR3 spans 13 amino acids. Trimming removed 2 bases at V and 4 bases at J, with 8 bases between. CDR3 DNA: TGTGCCAGCAGTTTAAGGACAAGCTATGGCTACACCTTC. As protein: CASSLRTSYGYTF.

This chain uses TRBV19 with TRBJ2-7, with 9 positions matching TRBD1. The germline V gene has CDR1 LNHDA and CDR2 SQIVND (reference sequence). Germline trimming cut 10 bases from V and 5 bases from J; bases unmatched to any gene: 9. The CDR3 length is 13 residues. This CDR3 is CATSGTGINEQYF. CDR3 sequence (DNA): TGTGCCACTTCCGGGACAGGGATTAACGAGCAGTACTTC. Full variable domain (missing parts from reference TRBV19 and TRBJ2-7): DGGITQSPKYLFRKEGQNVTLSCEQNLNHDAMYWYRQDPGQGLRLIYYSQIVNDFQKGDIAEGYSVSREKKESFPLTVTSAQKNPTAFYLCATSGTGINEQYFGPGTRLTVT.

The rearrangement links TRBV19 to TRBJ1-2; 11 nucleotides align to TRBD1. Unmatched junction bases numbered 4, after V lost 5 bases and J lost 2 bases. Germline V lookup: CDR1 LNHDA, CDR2 SQIVND (reference sequence). This CDR3 region has 15 residues. The CDR3, as DNA: TGTGCCAGTAGTCCGGACAGGGGGCTAAACTATGGCTACACCTTC. Protein product: CASSPDRGLNYGYTF.

J is TRBJ2-7 and V is TRBV27; no clear D. CDR3 length: 15 amino acids. Germline loops: CDR1 MNHEY, CDR2 SMNVEV (reference sequence). Deletions cut 1 base from V and 5 bases from J, with 15 bases between. CDR3 bases: TGTGCCAGCAGTTTATTTGGAATATCAGGCCACGAGCAGTACTTC. This gives the protein CASSLFGISGHEQYF.

V is TRBV6-2 or TRBV6-3 and J is TRBJ1-5; D not resolved. This CDR3 contains 13 residues. The germline V and J ends were trimmed by 6 bases and 0 bases, with 6 bases remaining between them. Germline lookup yields CDR1 MNHEY and CDR2 SVGEGT. The CDR3, as DNA: TGTGCCAGCAGCCCACTTAGCAATCAGCCCCAGCATTTT. Its protein product is CASSPLSNQPQHF.